Shown below are 3 T cell receptor beta chains from a single sample sequenced in a study of OX40 agonist ivuxolimab in advanced cancers. Sequencing was performed with immunoSEQ multiplex PCR; in TCRdb, only in-frame clones are kept and a portion is missing. The repertoire holds about 55,000 clones, with approximately 83% as singletons. The input for sequencing was CD4+ or CD8+ T cells sorted from blood, taken in a trial of the OX40 agonist ivuxolimab. The receptors originated from an adult with an advanced solid tumor such as melanoma, head and neck, liver or kidney cancer.

V usage is TRBV6-4 and J usage is TRBJ2-1; D is unclear. The CDR3 loop spans 16 amino acids. Trimming removed 0 bases from V and 0 bases from J, with 9 bases in between. Germline V lookup: CDR1 MRHNA, CDR2 SNTAGT. CDR3 coding DNA: TGTGCCAGCAGTGACTCGCCTCAGATCTCCTACAATGAGCAGTTCTTC. Amino acid sequence: CASSDSPQISYNEQFF.

The chain combines TRBV30 with TRBJ2-2, with D unclear. Trimming pared 0 bases from V and 1 base from J, leaving 9 bases between. The CDR3 is 15 residues long. Looked up from germline, CDR1 is GTSNPN and CDR2 is SVGIG (reference sequence). The CDR3 coding sequence is TGTGCCTGGAGTGTATTCCAACTGAACACCGGGGAGCTGTTTTTT. It specifies CAWSVFQLNTGELFF.

The chain couples TRBV5-4 to TRBJ2-2; 7 positions agree with TRBD2. Germline-derived CDR1 and CDR2 are SGHNT and YYREEE (reference sequence). V shed 4 bases, J shed 7 bases, and the junction held 13 bases outside the gene matches. The CDR3 has 16 amino acids. DNA of the CDR3: TGTGCCAGCAGCCCTGTGACTAGCCAAGGCTTCGGGGAGCTGTTTTTT. This translates into CASSPVTSQGFGELFF. Full variable domain (remainder filled in from reference TRBV5-4 and TRBJ2-2): ETGVTQSPTHLIKTRGQQVTLRCSSQSGHNTVSWYQQALGQGPQFIFQYYREEENGRGNFPPRFSGLQFPNYSSELNVNALELDDSALYLCASSPVTSQGFGELFFGEGSRLTVL.